Each of the 14 T cell receptor beta chains below was sequenced from the same sample in a study of OX40 agonist ivuxolimab in advanced cancers. Profiled with immunoSEQ multiplex PCR; TCRdb holds only in-frame clones, not every one. Of 65,000 to 90,000 clones in the sample, about 89% were seen once. The sample was CD4+ or CD8+ T cells sorted from blood, taken in a trial of the OX40 agonist ivuxolimab. These receptors came from an adult with an advanced solid tumor such as melanoma, head and neck, liver or kidney cancer.

CDR3 nucleotides: TGTGCCAGCAGCTCCCCCCTGGAGCAGTACTTC. Translating it yields CASSSPLEQYF. The genes are TRBV5-8 and TRBJ2-7; D uncertain. The V gene's germline CDR1 is SGHTS and CDR2 YDEGEE. Trimming removed 3 bases at V and 7 bases at J, with 8 bases between. The CDR3 sequence is 11 residues long.

This chain uses TRBV28 with TRBJ2-2; D gene unclear. The CDR3 has 13 residues. The V gene lost 2 bases and the J gene lost 10 bases, with 11 bases spanning the gap. Germline-derived CDR1 and CDR2 are MDHEN and SYDVKM. The CDR3 DNA reads TGTGCCAGCAGTTTAAGGGAAGGGATGGAGCTGTTTTTT. Residues: CASSLREGMELFF.

The chain carries TRBV28 and TRBJ2-7; tentatively, D is TRBD1 (5 bases). Germline V gives CDR1 MDHEN, CDR2 SYDVKM. Trimming cost V 7 bases and J 3 bases, with 16 bases left between them. The length of the CDR3 is 14 residues. CDR3 in DNA: TGTGCCAGCACCCTTTTCAGGGCAGGCTACGAGCAGTACTTC. Translating it yields CASTLFRAGYEQYF.

This sequence joins TRBV6-6 and TRBJ1-2; the match to TRBD1 covers 9 bases. Germline assignment: CDR1 MNHNY and CDR2 SVGAGI (reference sequence). J gave up 3 bases and V 2 bases, and 7 bases lay outside the gene matches. CDR3 length: 16 residues. Here the CDR3 reads CASSYLQGAVYYGYTF. The CDR3 DNA reads TGTGCCAGCAGTTACCTACAGGGGGCGGTTTACTATGGCTACACCTTC.

The chain employs TRBV6-6 and TRBJ1-1; 9 positions agree with TRBD1. J was trimmed by 6 bases and V by 5 bases; bases with no gene match: 13. The CDR3 runs to 16 residues. The V gene's germline CDR1 is MNHNY and CDR2 SVGAGI (reference sequence). The CDR3 is CASSNPNRGPVAEAFF. The CDR3 DNA reads as TGTGCCAGCAGTAATCCAAACAGGGGGCCTGTGGCTGAAGCTTTCTTT.

The chain combines TRBV9 with TRBJ1-1, with TRBD1 matching 7 bases. V shed 6 bases, J shed 0 bases, and the junction held 11 bases outside the gene matches. The germline V gene has CDR1 SGDLS and CDR2 YYNGEE. The CDR3 covers 16 residues. The CDR3 sequence is CASTPWDSLMNTEAFF. The CDR3 DNA sequence: TGTGCCAGCACCCCCTGGGACAGTTTAATGAACACTGAAGCTTTCTTT.

As regards this clone: Other DNA sequences in this specimen translate into the identical CDR3. The rearrangement links TRBV7-9 to TRBJ1-5; no clear D gene. V was cut by 1 base and J by 7 bases, with 5 bases left in between. This CDR3 is 12 amino acids long. Per germline, CDR1 SEHNR and CDR2 FQNEAQ (reference sequence). The CDR3 nucleotides read TGTGCCAGCAGCTTAGGATCACAGCCCCAGCATTTT. Its protein product is CASSLGSQPQHF.

The rearrangement links TRBV30 to TRBJ1-3; D call uncertain. Germline V gives CDR1 GTSNPN, CDR2 SVGIG (reference sequence). V lost 6 bases, J lost 0 bases, and 12 bases lay in between. The CDR3 contains 14 residues. CDR3 nucleotides: TGTGCCTGCCTACAGCTTGGCTCTGGAAACACCATATATTTT. This gives the protein CACLQLGSGNTIYF.

The rearrangement joins TRBV4-1 to TRBJ1-1; D ambiguous. CDR1 is MGHRA and CDR2 is YSYEKL in the germline V gene. This CDR3 has 18 amino acids. With 0 bases removed from V and 2 bases from J, the gap between germline ends came to 19 bases. The CDR3 here is CASSQEDQTIILNTEAFF. In DNA, the CDR3 is TGCGCCAGCAGCCAAGAAGACCAAACAATCATTCTTAACACTGAAGCTTTCTTT.

This rearrangement joins TRBV7-8 to TRBJ1-1; 9 positions agree with TRBD1. Germline V gene lookup returns CDR1 SGHVS and CDR2 FQNEAQ. The length of the CDR3 is 15 residues. The V gene end was trimmed by 3 bases and the J gene end by 6 bases; junction bases not matched to a gene: 8. The CDR3 nucleotides read TGTGCCAGCAGCTTGACCGGACAGGGGATTGCTGAAGCTTTCTTT. Translation gives CASSLTGQGIAEAFF. The full variable domain, its missing parts supplied by reference TRBV7-8 and TRBJ1-1, is GAGVSQSPRYKVAKRGQDVALRCDPISGHVSLFWYQQALGQGPEFLTYFQNEAQLDKSGLPSDRFFAERPEGSVSTLKIQRTQQEDSAVYLCASSLTGQGIAEAFFGQGTRLTVV.

The gene calls are TRBV30 and TRBJ1-2; TRBD1 is a possible D gene (6 bases). The CDR3 has 11 amino acids. Germline CDR1 and CDR2: GTSNPN and SVGIG (reference sequence). The V and J ends lost 5 bases and 5 bases respectively, with 9 bases between them. CDR3 in DNA: TGTGCCTGGGATACAGGGTATGGCTACACCTTC. It codes for CAWDTGYGYTF. Full variable domain (missing parts from reference TRBV30 and TRBJ1-2): SQTIHQWPATLVQPVGSPLSLECTVEGTSNPNLYWYRQAAGRGLQLLFYSVGIGQISSEVPQNLSASRPQDRQFILSSKKLLLSDSGFYLCAWDTGYGYTFGSGTRLTVV.

The chain combines TRBV19 with TRBJ2-3, with TRBD2 identical over 9 bases. V trimming: 3 bases; J trimming: 2 bases; junction bases outside the gene matches: 12. The CDR3 is 18 amino acids. Germline V gene sequence: CDR1 LNHDA, CDR2 SQIVND (reference sequence). CDR3 in DNA: TGTGCCAGTAGTATTACCCCCTGGGCTAGCGGGGTCACAGATACGCAGTATTTT. Translated: CASSITPWASGVTDTQYF.

This clone was recorded a few times. This rearrangement joins TRBV7-3 to TRBJ2-7; no clear D. V lost 10 bases and J 2 bases, leaving 12 bases between the germline ends. The CDR3 is 12 amino acids. The germline V gene has CDR1 SGHTA and CDR2 FQGTGA. CDR3 protein: CATKVGTYEQYV. The CDR3 region has the DNA TGTGCCACCAAGGTAGGGACCTACGAGCAGTACGTC.

The rearrangement links TRBV10-3 to TRBJ2-3, with D perhaps matching TRBD2 (5 bases). The CDR3 runs 15 residues. CDR1 is ENHRY, CDR2 SYGVKD, per germline. The V and J ends lost 6 bases and 0 bases respectively, with 13 bases between them. CDR3: CAIRRTSASTDTQYF. The CDR3 bases are TGTGCCATCAGACGGACTTCAGCTAGCACAGATACGCAGTATTTT.